Presented here are 25 T cell receptor delta chains from one specimen sequenced in a study of γδ T cells in repeated Plasmodium falciparum infection. Gammadelta T cells were flow-sorted from PBMC into Vgamma9/Vdelta2+ and Vdelta2-negative populations for bulk analysis. TCRdb re-called clones from the multiplex PCR reads via CATT. Altogether over 55,000 delta-chain clones are present, around 1.5% being singletons, with the ten largest covering about 15%. The specimen was gamma-delta T cells from blood. These receptors came from a pool of human donors (malaria-infected and uninfected, not separated).

For this clone: The TCRdb protein comes from a much larger clone and disagrees with this DNA's translation at residue 8, likely due to a read error; the protein given here is derived from the DNA. The chain uses TRDV1 and TRDJ1; 12 bases match TRDD3. In the absence of a J gene in TCRdb, the DNA was matched to germline to assign it here. CDR1 TSWWSYY and CDR2 QGS come from the germline V gene. The CDR3 has 21 amino acids. J was trimmed by 6 bases and V by 5 bases; bases with no gene match: 25. The CDR3: CALGHTMGYWGIPCPVHKLIF. CDR3 sequence (DNA): TGTGCTCTTGGGCATACGATGGGGTACTGGGGGATACCCTGCCCTGTTCATAAACTCATCTTT.

About this clone: TCRdb's listed protein matches a much larger clone and diverges from this DNA's translation at residue 3, likely through a read error; the protein shown comes from the DNA. The chain combines TRDV1 with TRDJ1, with TRDD3 identical over 11 bases. No J gene is reported in TCRdb; it was inferred here by comparing the DNA with germline. Per germline, CDR1 TSWWSYY and CDR2 QGS. This CDR3 comprises 21 residues. The CDR3 region has the DNA TGTGCTCGTGGGGAACGGACCATCGATGGGGGATACGGTTCTTATACCGATAAACTCATCTTT. Translation: CARGERTIDGGYGSYTDKLIF.

There are many counts of this clone. The mismatch at residue 16 between this DNA's translation and the TCRdb protein of a much larger clone likely reflects a read error; the protein shown is translated from the DNA. For the V gene the call is TRDV1; the J gene has no call; whether TRDD3, the table's D call, matches the DNA was not checked. The CDR3 sequence is 17 residues long. Germline CDR1 TSWWSYY, CDR2 QGS. The CDR3 spells CALGKGPPADGTDKLTF. The CDR3 DNA reads TGTGCTCTTGGGAAGGGGCCTCCCGCAGATGGGACCGATAAACTCACCTTT.

The sample holds a few counts of this clone. The protein that TCRdb holds for this DNA derives from a much larger clone and differs from the translated DNA at residue 17, which likely indicates a read error; the protein shown here is translated from the DNA. This chain links TRDV1 with TRDJ1, with D hard to call. Germline lookup yields CDR1 TSWWSYY and CDR2 QGS. The CDR3 has 20 amino acids. In nucleotides, the CDR3 is TGTGCTCTTGGGGAACCCCTCTTCGGTGTGGAACCGTTTTGGACCGATAGACTCATCTTT. This codes for CALGEPLFGVEPFWTDRLIF.

This clone came up a few times. The protein given by TCRdb reflects a much larger clone and differs at residue 17 from this DNA's translation, likely from a read error; the protein shown is the DNA's translation. The chain has TRDV2 and TRDJ1; weak D call: TRDD2 (6 bases). No J gene was available from TCRdb, and it was assigned here by a germline match of the DNA. Trimming left V 3 bases short and J 0 bases short, with 55 bases between. Germline CDR1 and CDR2: GEAIGNYY and EKD. The CDR3 consists of 29 residues. The CDR3 reads CACDPAFRPNGVEPLLRADADLYTDKLIF. CDR3 in DNA: TGTGCCTGTGACCCTGCCTTCCGGCCCAATGGAGTAGAGCCCTTACTGAGGGCCGACGCTGACCTATACACCGATAAACTCATCTTT.

As to this clone: Translating this DNA gives a protein that differs at residue 20 from the TCRdb one, which belongs to a much larger clone; a read error is likely, and the protein shown is this translation. No call exists for the J gene, whereas the V gene is TRDV1; the table gives TRDD3 as D, unverified against the DNA. This CDR3 has 22 amino acids. Germline CDR1 and CDR2: TSWWSYY and QGS. The CDR3 sequence is CALGDGRVSGFSGEPYTDKPIF. The CDR3 DNA reads as TGTGCTCTTGGGGATGGTAGAGTCTCGGGGTTCTCGGGGGAACCTTACACCGATAAACCCATCTTT.

On this clone itself: The mismatch at residue 6 between this DNA's translation and the TCRdb protein of a much larger clone likely reflects a read error; the protein shown is translated from the DNA. The J gene is TRDJ1, the V gene TRDV2, with 11 nucleotides matching TRDD3. The J gene, not given by TCRdb, was assigned here from a germline match of the nucleotide sequence. In germline, CDR1 is GEAIGNYY, CDR2 EKD. CDR3 length: 16 amino acids. The V segment lost 1 base and the J segment 4 bases; nucleotides outside the gene matches: 7. CDR3 in DNA: TGTGCCTGTGACACGGCACCTACTGGGGGATACGATAAACTCATCTTT. Protein sequence: CACDTAPTGGYDKLIF.

About this clone itself: It is likely a read error: a sequence one base away is far more abundant. This sample also contains other DNA sequences that code for the same CDR3. This chain joins TRDV2 and TRDJ1, with 8 bases aligning to TRDD3. TCRdb gives no J gene; it was assigned here by matching the DNA to germline. The germline V gene encodes CDR1 GEAIGNYY and CDR2 EKD. The CDR3 has 17 amino acids. V shed 7 bases and J 4 bases; nucleotides not matched to a gene: 19. The CDR3 protein is CACDPTLTTGGHDKLIF. The CDR3, as DNA: TGTGCCTGCGACCCGACCCTAACAACTGGGGGGCACGATAAACTCATCTTT.

This clone was recorded at least ten times. The chain employs TRDV1 and TRDJ1; 10 positions agree with TRDD3. V was pared by 0 bases and J by 11 bases, with 18 bases of the junction left unmatched. Germline CDR1 and CDR2: TSWWSYY and QGS. This CDR3 contains 18 residues. The CDR3 protein is CALGELDVSYGGYAVLIF. In DNA form, the CDR3 reads TGTGCTCTTGGGGAACTAGACGTTTCCTACGGGGGATACGCGGTCCTCATCTTT.

Worth noting for this clone: A far more abundant clone sits one base away, making this likely a read error. Other nucleotide sequences in the sample specify the same CDR3. The V and J genes are TRDV1 and TRDJ1; TRDD2 agrees at 7 bases. Germline matching of the DNA provided the J gene here, since TCRdb leaves it blank. The CDR3 runs 18 residues. V lost 6 bases and J lost 5; bases outside the gene matches: 21. The germline V gene has CDR1 TSWWSYY and CDR2 QGS. The CDR3 DNA is TGTGCTCTTGGCGATAAGTTCCTACCCTTCGCTGCCCCAGATAAACTCATCTTT. This translates into CALGDKFLPFAAPDKLIF.

Notes on this clone: Within the sample, other DNA sequences also encode this same CDR3. The rearrangement links TRDV1 to TRDJ1, with D possibly called TRDD2 or TRDD3 (9 bases each). Germline CDR1 is TSWWSYY and CDR2 is QGS. The CDR3 totals 23 residues. V was pared by 3 bases and J by 0 bases, with 35 bases between. The CDR3 DNA sequence: TGTGCTCTTGGGGACGCGATGACAACCTTCCTACGGGGATACGCGAAAAACACCGATAAACTCATCTTT. Protein: CALGDAMTTFLRGYAKNTDKLIF.

Concerning this clone: One base separates it from a far larger clone, so it is likely a read error. Other DNA sequences in the sample encode the same CDR3. The rearrangement joins TRDV2 to TRDJ3, with a possible D match to TRDD2 (6 bases). Germline matching of the DNA provided the J gene here, since TCRdb leaves it blank. CDR1 and CDR2 from the germline V gene are GEAIGNYY and EKD. This CDR3 comprises 18 residues. The CDR3 region is CACDTAGSSSWDTRQMFF. In DNA, the CDR3 is TGTGCCTGTGACACCGCTGGGAGTTCTTCCTGGGACACCCGGCAGATGTTTTTC.

As concerns this clone: The mismatch at residue 25 between this DNA's translation and the TCRdb protein of a much larger clone likely reflects a read error; the protein shown is translated from the DNA. At the DNA level, this CDR3 is encoded by other sequences in the same sample as well. This chain links TRDV1 with TRDJ1; TRDD3 matches 13 bases. The germline V gene has CDR1 TSWWSYY and CDR2 QGS. The CDR3 runs to 28 residues. The CDR3 loop is CALGELSHGFLREPYWGIRRAYTDELIF. In DNA, the CDR3 is TGTGCTCTTGGGGAGCTTAGTCATGGGTTCCTAAGGGAGCCGTACTGGGGGATACGTAGGGCGTACACCGATGAACTCATCTTT.

Comments on this clone: A far larger clone is only one base removed, so a read error is likely. This sample also contains other DNA sequences that code for the same CDR3. The chain carries TRDV2 and TRDJ1, with TRDD3 identical over 8 bases. The J gene, absent from TCRdb, was called here by matching the DNA to germline. The germline gives CDR1 GEAIGNYY, CDR2 EKD. The CDR3 extends over 20 amino acids. Trimming at V came to 1 base and at J to 0 bases, leaving 18 bases not matched to a gene. CDR3 in DNA: TGTGCCTGTGACACGGCCTTTCCACCGGCTACTGGGGGGTACACCGATAAACTCATCTTT. It specifies CACDTAFPPATGGYTDKLIF.

Ten or more counts support this clone. This rearrangement joins TRDV1 to TRDJ1; 10 bases are shared with TRDD3. This CDR3 has 23 residues. V lost 5 bases to trimming and J lost 0 bases; unmatched junction nucleotides: 27. CDR1 is TSWWSYY, CDR2 QGS, per germline. CDR3 nucleotide sequence: TGTGCTCTTGGGATGGGTGGGAGATCTACGATTCTGGGGGATATTTTTCACACCGATAAACTCATCTTT. It codes for CALGMGGRSTILGDIFHTDKLIF.

This clone was observed a handful of times. TCRdb's listed protein matches a much larger clone and diverges from this DNA's translation at residue 13, likely through a read error; the protein shown comes from the DNA. This chain uses TRDV1 with TRDJ1; 8 bases are a match to TRDD3. V lost 4 bases to trimming and J lost 5 bases; unmatched junction nucleotides: 27. There are 21 residues in the CDR3. Germline CDR1 is TSWWSYY and CDR2 is QGS. The CDR3 is CALGGASSSLLGGFSEDKLIF. DNA for the CDR3: TGTGCTCTTGGGGGCGCCTCTTCTTCCCTACTGGGGGGTTTTTCCGAGGATAAACTCATCTTT.

Concerning this clone: Since a far larger clone is one base different, this is likely a read error. In DNA, the CDR3 is TGTGCCTCTAGAGTCCCCTTCTTCGGGGGATACGCGGGAGGTATAACCGATAAACTCATCTTT. Translated: CASRVPFFGGYAGGITDKLIF. This chain links TRDV3 with TRDJ1; 10 bases are shared with TRDD3. Matching the DNA to germline supplied the J gene, which TCRdb does not give. CDR1 is TVYSNPD, CDR2 GDNSRS, per germline (reference sequence). The V and J ends lost 4 bases and 2 bases, in that order; junction bases with no gene match: 28. CDR3 length: 21 amino acids.

Concerning this clone itself: This is likely an artifact of a read error, given a far larger clone one base away. Other nucleotide sequences in the sample specify the same CDR3. The chain joins TRDV1 to TRDJ1; 11 bases are a match to TRDD3. TCRdb carries no J gene annotation; the J gene was assigned here by matching the DNA with germline. Trimming took 4 bases from V and 3 from J; bases not matched to a gene: 28. Looked up from germline, CDR1 is TSWWSYY and CDR2 is QGS. The CDR3 totals 23 residues. CDR3 residues: CALGVIHFVPYWGIRGYADKLIF. The DNA of the CDR3 is TGTGCTCTTGGGGTCATCCATTTTGTTCCTTACTGGGGGATAAGAGGGTACGCCGATAAACTCATCTTT.

With regard to this clone: TCRdb assigns this DNA the protein of a much larger clone, which departs from its translation at residue 12; this likely reflects a read error, and the protein shown comes from translating the DNA. The chain links TRDV1 to TRDJ1; weak D call: TRDD3 (5 bases). TCRdb is silent on the J gene; assignment here came from matching the DNA to germline. The CDR3 loop spans 23 amino acids. Germline CDR1 and CDR2: TSWWSYY and QGS. Trimming pared 1 base from V and 2 bases from J, leaving 35 bases between. The CDR3 spells CALGERPRATLEGHTDPTDKLIF. The CDR3 DNA reads as TGTGCTCTTGGGGAACGTCCGAGGGCTACACTGGAGGGACACACCGACCCAACCGATAAACTCATCTTT.

This clone came up many times. TCRdb shows a much larger clone's protein in place of this DNA's translation, and the two differ at residue 7, likely through a read error; the protein shown is translated from the DNA. The chain uses TRDV1 and TRDJ1; tentative D call: TRDD3 (5 bases). Per the germline V gene, CDR1 is TSWWSYY and CDR2 is QGS. This CDR3 comprises 19 residues. Trimming cost V 3 bases and J 2 bases, with 25 bases left between them. CDR3 loop: CALGEHPLFWDWRTDKLIF. The CDR3 bases are TGTGCTCTTGGGGAGCATCCCCTTTTTTGGGATTGGCGAACCGATAAACTCATCTTT.

This clone was recorded many times. The amino acid sequence in TCRdb belongs to a much larger clone and departs from this DNA's translation at residue 8, likely a sequencing read error; the sequence shown is translated from the DNA. The chain recombines TRDV1 with TRDJ1; no clear D. The J gene was not available in TCRdb and was assigned here by matching the DNA to germline segments. The germline V and J ends were trimmed by 2 bases and 0 bases, with 19 bases remaining between them. The CDR3 length is 18 residues. CDR1 is TSWWSYY, CDR2 QGS, per germline. The CDR3 here is CALGEIARVVPHTDKLIF. The CDR3 bases are TGTGCTCTTGGGGAAATTGCTCGAGTCGTCCCCCACACCGATAAACTCATCTTT.

This clone came up many times. This likely traces to a read error, being one base from a far larger clone. The sample has other DNA sequences that encode this CDR3 too. This rearrangement joins TRDV3 to TRDJ1; D call uncertain. The CDR3 is made up of 13 amino acids. The germline V gene has CDR1 TVYSNPD and CDR2 GDNSRS (reference sequence). The CDR3, as DNA: TGCGCCCTGCGATTGGGTCAGGGGTCGAAACTCATCTTT. Its translation is CALRLGQGSKLIF.

Note on this clone: TCRdb's entry gives the protein of a much larger clone, which mismatches this DNA's translation at residue 5, likely from a read error; the protein reported here is translated from the DNA. The chain carries TRDV1 and TRDJ1; possible D gene TRDD3, 10 bases. The J gene was not available in TCRdb and was assigned here by matching the DNA to germline segments. Trimming cost V 4 bases and J 0 bases, with 51 bases left between them. Germline V gene data show CDR1 as TSWWSYY and CDR2 as QGS. The CDR3 is made up of 28 amino acids. CDR3 sequence reads: CALGGPGPSYSCLLGDRRCPLYTDKLIF. DNA for the CDR3: TGTGCTCTTGGGGGACCAGGCCCTTCCTACTCCTGTTTACTGGGGGATCGCCGTTGTCCGTTGTACACCGATAAACTCATCTTT.

This clone was seen repeatedly, ten times or more. V usage is TRDV2 and J usage is TRDJ1; 9 bases match TRDD3. Per germline, CDR1 GEAIGNYY and CDR2 EKD. This CDR3 is 19 amino acids long. V shed 1 base, J shed 0 bases, and the junction held 14 bases outside the gene matches. The CDR3 DNA reads as TGTGCCTGTGACACGCGGGTTTTACTGGGGGACGGATACACCGATAAACTCATCTTT. Translated, it gives CACDTRVLLGDGYTDKLIF.

This clone was seen many times. TCRdb's listed protein matches a much larger clone and diverges from this DNA's translation at residue 8, likely through a read error; the protein shown comes from the DNA. Distinct nucleotide sequences in the sample also encode this CDR3. J is TRDJ1 and V is TRDV1; D is perhaps TRDD3 (5 bases). The CDR3 runs to 21 residues. V lost 0 bases and J 0 bases, leaving 26 bases between the germline ends. Germline CDR1 and CDR2: TSWWSYY and QGS. This chain's CDR3 is CALGELAAAGSSRWYTDKLIF. For the CDR3, the DNA is TGTGCTCTTGGGGAACTGGCGGCGGCGGGATCCTCAAGGTGGTACACCGATAAACTCATCTTT.